The rows below give T cell receptor beta chains drawn from one sample of a study of T cell clones after liver transplantation. The data were produced by immunoSEQ multiplex PCR, yet TCRdb's version contains in-frame clones alone and is incomplete. The sample includes around 15,000 clones, approximately 86% of them seen just once. The input for sequencing was CD8+ T cells from blood, taken around 49 months after liver transplant. Receptor source: a human patient who received a liver transplant. A subset of T cells may come from the graft donor. Each CDR3 is given without its conserved first and last residue. Fields, in order: J gene, V gene, CDR3 protein.

TRBJ2-7 TRBV19 ASKTGTGDYEQY
TRBJ1-4 TRBV27 ASGPTGSELF
TRBJ1-4 TRBV7-9 ASSSRVGANEKLF
TRBJ2-7 TRBV29-1 SARGQGIYEQY
TRBJ2-7 TRBV27 ASRGLAASYEQY
TRBJ2-1 TRBV18 ASSPWLDPQYNEQF
TRBJ2-2 TRBV9 ASSVAGLAGGNTGELF
TRBJ1-1 TRBV18 ASSPPPSWMDTEAF
TRBJ2-7 TRBV27 ASSSDPFYEQY
TRBJ2-7 TRBV18 ASSPNSGGYEQY
TRBJ2-6 TRBV6-1 ASQGGSSGANVLT
TRBJ1-1 TRBV10-3 AIGGAGGANTEAF
TRBJ2-3 TRBV7-9 ASSSGPIRGDTQY
TRBJ2-1 TRBV9 ASSDDRDTYNEQF
TRBJ1-2 TRBV7-3 ASSPGQGANYGYT
TRBJ2-3 TRBV19 ASSSGSSPGADTQY
TRBJ2-5 TRBV7-9 ASSLAIAGTQY
TRBJ2-7 TRBV9 ASSVEGSAAYEQY